Listed below are T cell receptor beta chains from one sample, sequenced in a study of blood T cells in healthy people across ages. TCRdb recomputed calls from the 5' RACE reads with MiXCR, one row per CDR3 protein. The table records about 810,000 distinct CDR3 sequences, under 40% of them present only once. The sample consisted of blood. Receptors were obtained from a man younger than 30 in good health. Both conserved end residues are part of each CDR3. The D gene is left open where the match is weak. A clone size is listed for some rows: how often the clone was seen (once, few, many), or a class if it is expanded.

clone size: -
V gene: TRBV5-6
J gene: TRBJ1-2
D gene: TRBD1
CDR3 DNA: TGTGCCAGCAGCTCGCTATGGACAGGAACTAACTATGGCTACACCTTC
CDR3 protein: CASSSLWTGTNYGYTF

clone size: -
V gene: TRBV25-1
J gene: TRBJ1-1
D gene: -
CDR3 DNA: TGTGCCAGCAGTGAACCAGGGAACACTGAAGCTTTCTTT
CDR3 protein: CASSEPGNTEAFF

clone size: -
V gene: TRBV12-3/TRBV12-4
J gene: TRBJ2-7
D gene: TRBD1
CDR3 DNA: TGTGCCAGCAGTTTATCTGGGACAGCCTACAATGAGCAGTACTTC
CDR3 protein: CASSLSGTAYNEQYF

clone size: many
V gene: TRBV4-1
J gene: TRBJ1-4
D gene: -
CDR3 DNA: TGCGCCAGCAGCCCAAGAGAAAGGGGTGGGGAAAAACTGTTTTTT
CDR3 protein: CASSPRERGGEKLFF

clone size: few
V gene: TRBV4-2
J gene: TRBJ2-7
D gene: TRBD2
CDR3 DNA: TGTGCCAGCAGCCAAGGCTGGACTAGCGGGGGTTACGAGCAGTACTTC
CDR3 protein: CASSQGWTSGGYEQYF

clone size: few
V gene: TRBV20-1
J gene: TRBJ2-2
D gene: -
CDR3 DNA: TGCAGTGCTAGAGATATTGCGGTTGCGAACACCGGGGAGCTGTTTTTT
CDR3 protein: CSARDIAVANTGELFF

clone size: -
V gene: TRBV12-3/TRBV12-4
J gene: TRBJ1-4
D gene: -
CDR3 DNA: TGTGCCAGTAGAAAGGGGGGGAATGAAAAACTGTTTTTT
CDR3 protein: CASRKGGNEKLFF

clone size: -
V gene: TRBV9
J gene: TRBJ2-7
D gene: -
CDR3 DNA: TGTGCCAGCAGCGTAGCGCCCGGGACCTACGATGAGCAGTACTTC
CDR3 protein: CASSVAPGTYDEQYF

clone size: -
V gene: TRBV4-3
J gene: TRBJ2-1
D gene: -
CDR3 DNA: TGCGCCAGCAGCCAAGATTCGGCTGGACTCTACAATGAGCAGTTCTTC
CDR3 protein: CASSQDSAGLYNEQFF

clone size: -
V gene: TRBV12-3/TRBV12-4
J gene: TRBJ2-5
D gene: TRBD2
CDR3 DNA: TGTGCCAGCAGTCCCCTCGGGACTAGGGAAGGGACCCAGTACTTC
CDR3 protein: CASSPLGTREGTQYF

clone size: -
V gene: TRBV12-5
J gene: TRBJ1-1
D gene: TRBD1
CDR3 DNA: TGTGCTAGTGGCCCCGGGACAGGGGTTTCCGACACTGAAGCTTTCTTT
CDR3 protein: CASGPGTGVSDTEAFF

clone size: -
V gene: TRBV4-2
J gene: TRBJ1-5
D gene: -
CDR3 DNA: TGTGCCAGCAGCCAAGAGATCGGTCATAGCAATCAGCCCCAGCATTTT
CDR3 protein: CASSQEIGHSNQPQHF

clone size: -
V gene: TRBV4-1
J gene: TRBJ2-3
D gene: -
CDR3 DNA: TGCGCCAGCAGCCAAAACCCGACAGGAGATACGCAGTATTTT
CDR3 protein: CASSQNPTGDTQYF

clone size: -
V gene: TRBV5-1
J gene: TRBJ2-1
D gene: -
CDR3 DNA: TGCGCCAGCAGCTTGGGGGTATACCAAGAGACCCAGTTCTTC
CDR3 protein: CASSLGVYQETQFF

clone size: few
V gene: TRBV12-3/TRBV12-4
J gene: TRBJ2-7
D gene: -
CDR3 DNA: TGTGCCAGCAGTACCCCAGGGACCGACTACGAGCAGTACTTC
CDR3 protein: CASSTPGTDYEQYF

clone size: many
V gene: TRBV24-1
J gene: TRBJ2-1
D gene: -
CDR3 DNA: TGTGCCACCAAGGCGGGCAACTACAATGAGCAGTTCTTC
CDR3 protein: CATKAGNYNEQFF

clone size: few
V gene: TRBV20-1
J gene: TRBJ1-2
D gene: -
CDR3 DNA: TGCAGTGCTTATACAGGGAGAGATGAAGACTATGGCTACACCTTC
CDR3 protein: CSAYTGRDEDYGYTF

clone size: -
V gene: TRBV20-1
J gene: TRBJ2-1
D gene: TRBD2
CDR3 DNA: TGCAGTGCTAGAGAACTGGGACTAGCGGGGGGGCGGGGTAATGAGCAGTTCTTC
CDR3 protein: CSARELGLAGGRGNEQFF

clone size: few
V gene: TRBV5-1
J gene: TRBJ2-3
D gene: -
CDR3 DNA: TGCGCCAGCAGCCCCGCGGGGACTCGAGCGGATACGCAGTATTTT
CDR3 protein: CASSPAGTRADTQYF

clone size: few
V gene: TRBV10-3
J gene: TRBJ2-2
D gene: TRBD1
CDR3 DNA: TGTGCCATCAGAGGACAGGGGATCGCTATCGGGGAGCTGTTTTTT
CDR3 protein: CAIRGQGIAIGELFF